This T cell receptor (beta chain) was documented in a study of beta chain features in type 1 diabetes. Study overall: Sorted cells, approximately 110 million in number, were examined across all samples.

Reverse transcribing all isolated RNA meant expressed TCRB transcripts were sequenced. Assay used: immunoSEQ multiplex PCR; TCRdb lists only in-frame clones, some missing. The table has about 16,000 clones, 60% to 75% seen once. Details on this clone: Its specificity is not known.

One heparinised draw of blood, averaging around 120 mL, came from each donor. Naive, central memory, regulatory and stem cell-like memory cells within the CD4+ compartment were sorted using CD45RO/CCR7/CD25/CD127/CD95/CD27. General study results and limits: Shorter TCRB CDR3s, moderately but significantly so, marked every one of the four CD4+ subsets in Type 1 diabetes patients.

Sequencing was carried out using stem cell memory CD4+ T cells from blood. This clonotype was obtained from a man younger than 40 with type 1 diabetes.

This CDR3 is CASSHRDRIAFF. The CDR3 DNA sequence: TGTGCCAGCAGTCACCGGGACAGGATAGCTTTCTTT. The chain is built from TRBV6-1 and TRBJ1-1; 8 bases match TRBD1. This CDR3 region has 12 residues. The V and J ends lost 5 bases and 10 bases, in that order; junction bases with no gene match: 6. Germline V gene lookup returns CDR1 MNHNS and CDR2 SASEGT.